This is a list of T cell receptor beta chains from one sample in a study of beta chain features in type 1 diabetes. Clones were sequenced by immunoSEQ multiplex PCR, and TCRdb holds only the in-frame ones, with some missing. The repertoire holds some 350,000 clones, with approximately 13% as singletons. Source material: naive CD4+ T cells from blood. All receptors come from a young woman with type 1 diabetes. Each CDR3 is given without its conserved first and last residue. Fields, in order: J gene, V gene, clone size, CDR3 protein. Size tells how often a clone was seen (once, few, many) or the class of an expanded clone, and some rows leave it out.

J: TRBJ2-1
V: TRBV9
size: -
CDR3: ASSLGLAAYNEQF

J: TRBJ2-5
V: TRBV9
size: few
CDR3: ASSAYGLAGETQY

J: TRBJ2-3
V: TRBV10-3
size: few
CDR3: AISELRTDTQY

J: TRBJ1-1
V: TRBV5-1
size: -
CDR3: ASSGSSPVPNTEAF

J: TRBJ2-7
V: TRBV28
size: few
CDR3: ASSQQTRAAEEQY

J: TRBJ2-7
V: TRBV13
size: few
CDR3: ASSLLGLEDYEQY

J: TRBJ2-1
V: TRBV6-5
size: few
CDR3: ASGTPWSEQF

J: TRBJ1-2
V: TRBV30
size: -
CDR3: AWKATGLSSYGYT

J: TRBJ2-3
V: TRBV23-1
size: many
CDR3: ASSQSGWGPDTQY

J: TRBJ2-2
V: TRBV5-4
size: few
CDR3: ASSLQGARTGELF

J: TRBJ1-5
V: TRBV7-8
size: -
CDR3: ASSLVGGNQPQH

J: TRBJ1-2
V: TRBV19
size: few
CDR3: ASSLAETNYGYT

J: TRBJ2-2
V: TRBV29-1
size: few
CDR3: SVAPNRGSGTGELF

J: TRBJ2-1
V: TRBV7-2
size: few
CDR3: ASSLREIRGREQF

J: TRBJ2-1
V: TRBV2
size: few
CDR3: ASRWGTTLRNEQF

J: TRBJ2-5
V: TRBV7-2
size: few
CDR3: ASSLGTSGRAQETQY

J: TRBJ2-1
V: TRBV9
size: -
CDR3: ASSARPQADEQF

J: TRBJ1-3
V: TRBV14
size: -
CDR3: ASRLDSYSGNTIY

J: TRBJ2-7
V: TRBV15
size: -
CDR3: ATSREGDLQY

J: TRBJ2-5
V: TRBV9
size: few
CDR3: ASSVGLAVTQETQY

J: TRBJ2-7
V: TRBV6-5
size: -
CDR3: ASSFSNPVYEQY

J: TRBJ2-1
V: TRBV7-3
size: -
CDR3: ASSLSGPEQF

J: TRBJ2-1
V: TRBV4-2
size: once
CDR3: ASSQGGTSGRTEQF

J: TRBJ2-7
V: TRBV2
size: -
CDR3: ASRGTSGPYEQY

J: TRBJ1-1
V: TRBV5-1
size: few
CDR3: ASSLIFRGKIRNTEAF

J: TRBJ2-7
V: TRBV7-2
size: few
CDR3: ASSLGGRGYEQY

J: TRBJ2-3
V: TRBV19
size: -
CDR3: ASSTPGAQY

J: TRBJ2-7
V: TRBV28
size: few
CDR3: ASTSGGISYEQY

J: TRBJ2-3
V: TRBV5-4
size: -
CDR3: ASSAAQSSTQY

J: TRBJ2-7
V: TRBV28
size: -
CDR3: ASSSSPGLVGDEQY

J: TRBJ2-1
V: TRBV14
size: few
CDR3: ASRQGLGDNEQF

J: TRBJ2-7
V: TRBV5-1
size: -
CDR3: ASSPQGAGEQY

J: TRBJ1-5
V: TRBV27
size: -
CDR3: ASSLTGGGLEQPQH

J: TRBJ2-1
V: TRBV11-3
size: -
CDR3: ASSRGLAGGKYNEQF

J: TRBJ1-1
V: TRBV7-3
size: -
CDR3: ASSFQGNTEAF

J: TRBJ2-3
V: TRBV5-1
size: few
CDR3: ASSLSRLAGVQDTQY

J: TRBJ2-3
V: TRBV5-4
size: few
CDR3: ASSLGGSGSTDTQY

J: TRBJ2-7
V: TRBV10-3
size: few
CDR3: AISDTGYEQY

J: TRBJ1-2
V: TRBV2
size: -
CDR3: ASRRQGNPYGYT

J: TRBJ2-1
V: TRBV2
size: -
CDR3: ASTEDWTNEQF

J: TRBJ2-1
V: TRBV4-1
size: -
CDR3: ASSQEDGRVRSYNEQF

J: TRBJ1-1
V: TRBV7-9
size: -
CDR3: ASSPSGANTEAF

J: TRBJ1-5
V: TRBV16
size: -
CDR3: ASSQHHAGVSNQPQH

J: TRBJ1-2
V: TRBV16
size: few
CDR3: ASSRARTDYGYT

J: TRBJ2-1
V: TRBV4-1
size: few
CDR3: ASSQAWTSDYNEQF

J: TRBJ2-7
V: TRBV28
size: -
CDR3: ASTQLAGGLYEQY

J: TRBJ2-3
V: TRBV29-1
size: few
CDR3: SQNRVGTDTQY

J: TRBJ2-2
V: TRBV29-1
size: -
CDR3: SVERRPPNTGELF

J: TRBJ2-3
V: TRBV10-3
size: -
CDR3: AISGDSDTQY

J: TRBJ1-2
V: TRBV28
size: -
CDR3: ASTLDPTGNYGYT

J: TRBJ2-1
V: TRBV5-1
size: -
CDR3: ASSEGEVNEQF

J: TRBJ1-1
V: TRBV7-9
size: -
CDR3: ASSLKGPDSTEAF

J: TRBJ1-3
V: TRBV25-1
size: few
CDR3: ASSEDRNELTGNTIY

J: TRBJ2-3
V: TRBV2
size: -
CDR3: ASSPGLASPDTQY

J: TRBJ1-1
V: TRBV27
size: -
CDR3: ASSLPGDTEAF

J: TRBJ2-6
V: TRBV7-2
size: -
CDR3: ASSLMSLAPGANVLT